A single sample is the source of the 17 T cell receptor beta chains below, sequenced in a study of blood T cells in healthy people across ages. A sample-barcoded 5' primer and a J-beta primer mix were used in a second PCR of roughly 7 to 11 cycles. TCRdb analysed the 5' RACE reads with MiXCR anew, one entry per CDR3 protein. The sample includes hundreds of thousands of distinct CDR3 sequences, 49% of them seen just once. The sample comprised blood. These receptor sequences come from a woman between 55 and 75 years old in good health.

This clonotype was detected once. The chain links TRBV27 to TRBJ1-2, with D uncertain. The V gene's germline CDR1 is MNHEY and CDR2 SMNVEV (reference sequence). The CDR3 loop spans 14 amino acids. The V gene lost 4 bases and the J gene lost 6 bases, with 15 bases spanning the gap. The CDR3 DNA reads TGTGCCAGCAGTTCGGCCGTTTACGCAGATGGCTACACCTTC. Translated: CASSSAVYADGYTF.

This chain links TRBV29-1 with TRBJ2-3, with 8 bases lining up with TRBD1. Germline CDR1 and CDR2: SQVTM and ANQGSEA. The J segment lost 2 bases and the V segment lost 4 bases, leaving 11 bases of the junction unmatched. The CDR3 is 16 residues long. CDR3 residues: CSVVRSQTGATDTQYF. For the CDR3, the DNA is TGCAGCGTTGTACGGTCCCAGACAGGGGCCACAGATACGCAGTATTTT.

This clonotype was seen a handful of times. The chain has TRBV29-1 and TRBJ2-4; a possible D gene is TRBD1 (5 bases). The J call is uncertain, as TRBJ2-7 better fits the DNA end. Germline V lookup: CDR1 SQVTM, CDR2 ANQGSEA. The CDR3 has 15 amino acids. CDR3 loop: CSVVAGYSRAYEQYF. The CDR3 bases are TGCAGCGTTGTCGCAGGGTATTCCCGAGCCTACGAGCAGTACTTC.

CDR3 bases: TGTGCCAGTCAGGGGGGTCTAAGCACAGATACGCAGTATTTT. It encodes CASQGGLSTDTQYF. This sequence joins TRBV2 and TRBJ2-3; D might be TRBD1 (7 bases). The V gene's germline CDR1 is SNHLY and CDR2 FYNNEI. The length of the CDR3 is 14 residues. V lost 9 bases to trimming and J lost 0 bases, with 13 bases between them.

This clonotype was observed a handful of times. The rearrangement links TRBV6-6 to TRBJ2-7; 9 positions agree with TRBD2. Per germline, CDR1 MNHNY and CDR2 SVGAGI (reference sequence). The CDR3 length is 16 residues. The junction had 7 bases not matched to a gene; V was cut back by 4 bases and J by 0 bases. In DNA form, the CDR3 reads TGTGCCAGCAGTTCCACCAGCGGGGGGTTCTCCTACGAGCAGTACTTC. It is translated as CASSSTSGGFSYEQYF.

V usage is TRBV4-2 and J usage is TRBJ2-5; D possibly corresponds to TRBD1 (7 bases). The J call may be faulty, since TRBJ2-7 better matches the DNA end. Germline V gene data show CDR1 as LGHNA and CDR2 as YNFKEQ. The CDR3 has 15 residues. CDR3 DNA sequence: TGTGCCAGCAGCCCTGCCGGGGGACAGTACTACGAGCAGTACTTC. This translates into CASSPAGGQYYEQYF.

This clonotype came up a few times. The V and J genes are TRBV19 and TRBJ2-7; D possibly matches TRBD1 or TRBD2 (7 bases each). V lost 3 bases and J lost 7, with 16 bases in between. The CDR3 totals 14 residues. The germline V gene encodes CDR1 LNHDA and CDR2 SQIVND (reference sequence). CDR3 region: CASSIDTGEGEQYF. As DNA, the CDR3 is TGTGCCAGTAGTATCGATACAGGGGAGGGAGAGCAGTACTTC.

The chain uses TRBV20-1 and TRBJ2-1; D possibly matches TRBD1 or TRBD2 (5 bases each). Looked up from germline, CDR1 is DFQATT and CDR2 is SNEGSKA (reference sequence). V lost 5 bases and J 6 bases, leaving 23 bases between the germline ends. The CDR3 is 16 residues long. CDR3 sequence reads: CSAWGLTATGVNEQFF. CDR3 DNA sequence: TGCAGTGCTTGGGGCCTTACTGCTACCGGGGTCAATGAGCAGTTCTTC.

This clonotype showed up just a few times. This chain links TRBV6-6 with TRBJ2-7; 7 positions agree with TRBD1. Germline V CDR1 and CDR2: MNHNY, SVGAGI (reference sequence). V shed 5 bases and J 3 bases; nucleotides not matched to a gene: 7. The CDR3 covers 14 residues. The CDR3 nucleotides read TGTGCCAGCAGTGACAGGGACGGTGACTACGAGCAGTACTTC. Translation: CASSDRDGDYEQYF.

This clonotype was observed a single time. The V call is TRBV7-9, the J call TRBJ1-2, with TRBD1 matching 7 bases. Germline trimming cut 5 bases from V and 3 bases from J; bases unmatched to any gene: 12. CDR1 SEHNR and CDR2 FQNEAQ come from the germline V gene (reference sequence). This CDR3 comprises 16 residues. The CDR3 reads CASSQADRANYYGYTF. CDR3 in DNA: TGTGCCAGCAGCCAGGCAGACAGGGCTAACTACTATGGCTACACCTTC.

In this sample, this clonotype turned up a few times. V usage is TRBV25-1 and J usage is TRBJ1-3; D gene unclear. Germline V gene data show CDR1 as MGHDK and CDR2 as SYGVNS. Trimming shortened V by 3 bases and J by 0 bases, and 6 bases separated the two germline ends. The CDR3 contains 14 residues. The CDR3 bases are TGTGCCAGCAGTGACAGTCTCTCTGGAAACACCATATATTTT. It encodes CASSDSLSGNTIYF.

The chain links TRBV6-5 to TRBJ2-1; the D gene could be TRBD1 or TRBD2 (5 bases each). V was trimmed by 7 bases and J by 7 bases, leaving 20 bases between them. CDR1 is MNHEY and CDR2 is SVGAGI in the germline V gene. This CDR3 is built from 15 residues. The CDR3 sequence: CASTFSGTGVNEQFF. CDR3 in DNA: TGTGCCAGCACCTTTAGTGGGACGGGCGTGAATGAGCAGTTCTTC.

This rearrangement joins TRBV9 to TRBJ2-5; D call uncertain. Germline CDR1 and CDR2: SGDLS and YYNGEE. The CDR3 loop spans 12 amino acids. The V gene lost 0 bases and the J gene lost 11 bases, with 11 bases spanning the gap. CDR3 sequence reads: CASSVDYQEQYF. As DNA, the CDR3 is TGTGCCAGCAGCGTAGACTACCAGGAGCAGTACTTC.

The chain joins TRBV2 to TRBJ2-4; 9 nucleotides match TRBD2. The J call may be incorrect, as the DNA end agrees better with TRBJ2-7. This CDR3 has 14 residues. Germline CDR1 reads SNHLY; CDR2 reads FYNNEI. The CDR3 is CASSASGIPYEQYF. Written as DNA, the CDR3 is TGTGCCAGCAGCGCTAGCGGGATCCCCTACGAGCAGTACTTC.

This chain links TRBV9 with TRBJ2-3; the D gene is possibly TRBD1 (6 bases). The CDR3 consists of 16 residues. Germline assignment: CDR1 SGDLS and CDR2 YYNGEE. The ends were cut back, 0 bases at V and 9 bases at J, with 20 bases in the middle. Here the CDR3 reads CASSVVQGGPAWTQYF. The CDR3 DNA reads TGTGCCAGCAGCGTAGTACAGGGTGGACCGGCTTGGACGCAGTATTTT.

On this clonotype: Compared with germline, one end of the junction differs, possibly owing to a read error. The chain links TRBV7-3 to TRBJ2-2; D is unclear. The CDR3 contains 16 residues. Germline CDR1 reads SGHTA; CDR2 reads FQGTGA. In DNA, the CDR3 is TGTGCTAGCAGCTTACTTAGCATGGGGAACACCGGGGAGCTGTTTTTT. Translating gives CASSLLSMGNTGELFF.

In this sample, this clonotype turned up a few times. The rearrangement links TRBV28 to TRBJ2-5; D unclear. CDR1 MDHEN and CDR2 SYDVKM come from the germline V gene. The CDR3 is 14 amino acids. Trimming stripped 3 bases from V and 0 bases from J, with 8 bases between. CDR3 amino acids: CASSLFQNQETQYF. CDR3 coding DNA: TGTGCCAGCAGTTTGTTTCAGAACCAAGAGACCCAGTACTTC.